The TCR beta chain described here comes from a study of CD8 T cells in Susac syndrome. The RNA, 0.5 to 1 ug, was put through reverse transcription using random hexamers. Amplification of the TCR beta CDR3 was carried out by immunoSEQ multiplex PCR, which spanned a total of 54 Vbeta and 13 Jbeta segments. Each CDR3 protein is one row after TCRdb ran MiXCR on the immunoSEQ multiplex PCR reads. The table has 250,000 to 300,000 distinct CDR3 sequences, approximately 85% seen once. Germline CDR1 reads PRHDT; CDR2 reads FYEKMQ (reference sequence). The CDR3 is made up of 13 amino acids. The V and J ends lost 2 bases and 9 bases respectively, with 10 bases between them.

The clonotype comes from a human donor with multiple sclerosis. The sequencing input was CD8+ T cells from PBMCs. The genes are TRBV13 and TRBJ2-2; D is perhaps TRBD1 (6 bases). The CDR3 here is CASSLQGFRELFF. CDR3 DNA: TGTGCCAGCAGCTTACAGGGGTTTAGGGAGCTGTTTTTT.